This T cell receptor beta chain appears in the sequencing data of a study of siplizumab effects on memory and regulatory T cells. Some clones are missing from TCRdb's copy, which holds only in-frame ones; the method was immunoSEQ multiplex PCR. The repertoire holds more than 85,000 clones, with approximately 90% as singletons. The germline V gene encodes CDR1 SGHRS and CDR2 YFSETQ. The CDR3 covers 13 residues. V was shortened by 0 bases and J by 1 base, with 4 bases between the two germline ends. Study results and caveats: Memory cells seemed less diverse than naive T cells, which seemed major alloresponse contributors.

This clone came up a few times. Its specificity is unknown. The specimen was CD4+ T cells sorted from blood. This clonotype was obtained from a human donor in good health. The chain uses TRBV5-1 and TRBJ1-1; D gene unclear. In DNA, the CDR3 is TGCGCCAGCAGCTTGGAGTCGAACACTGAAGCTTTCTTT. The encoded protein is CASSLESNTEAFF.